This T cell receptor beta chain came from a study of blood T cell repertoires in COVID-19. The sample holds a few counts of this clone. Clones were read by immunoSEQ multiplex PCR, and TCRdb kept only the in-frame ones, dropping some. Of about 83,000 clones detected, around 86% appear once; the ten largest clones hold around 7.8%. CDR1 and CDR2 from the germline V gene are SGHRS and YFSETQ. The CDR3 covers 15 residues. J lost 6 bases, V lost 3 bases, and 7 bases had no gene match. The sequencing sample was made of peripheral blood. This receptor was taken from an elderly man with active or convalescent COVID-19. The chain carries TRBV5-1 and TRBJ1-4; TRBD1 matches 8 bases. The CDR3: CASSYQGADHEKLFF. The CDR3 nucleotides are TGCGCCAGCAGCTATCAGGGGGCCGATCATGAAAAACTGTTTTTT.